Presented here are 10 T cell receptor beta chains from one specimen sequenced in a study of T cells after yellow fever vaccination. TCRdb independently ran MiXCR on the 5' RACE reads; one entry per CDR3 protein. The sample holds 620,000 or so distinct CDR3 sequences, around an eighth seen once. The material was PBMCs, obtained on the day of the yellow fever booster vaccination. The receptors derive from a young man who received the YFV17D yellow fever vaccine.

This clonotype was recorded a few times. The gene calls are TRBV30 and TRBJ2-1; maybe TRBD2 (6 bases). CDR1 GTSNPN and CDR2 SVGIG come from the germline V gene (reference sequence). The V gene lost 1 base and the J gene lost 4 bases, with 11 bases spanning the gap. CDR3 length: 14 amino acids. CDR3 sequence reads: CAWSAGRGYNEQFF. In nucleotides, the CDR3 is TGTGCCTGGAGTGCCGGGCGGGGTTACAATGAGCAGTTCTTC.

The CDR3 sequence: CASSPMRRDRPDTQYF. DNA for the CDR3: TGTGCCAGCAGCCCGATGAGGCGGGACCGCCCCGATACGCAGTATTTT. The chain couples TRBV4-2 to TRBJ2-3; tentatively, D is TRBD2 (6 bases). The germline V gene has CDR1 LGHNA and CDR2 YNFKEQ. Trimming cost V 4 bases and J 6 bases, with 20 bases left between them. The CDR3 extends over 16 amino acids.

This clonotype was recorded a few times. V usage is TRBV6-5 and J usage is TRBJ2-7; 9 nucleotides match TRBD1. V dropped 2 bases and J dropped 5; count of bases not matched to a gene: 7. The CDR3 is 15 residues long. The germline V gene encodes CDR1 MNHEY and CDR2 SVGAGI. CDR3 nucleotides: TGTGCCAGCAGTTACCCAGGACAGGGGACCAACGAGCAGTACTTC. Its translation: CASSYPGQGTNEQYF.

The V gene is TRBV7-8, the J gene TRBJ2-3; 9 bases align to TRBD2. This CDR3 is 16 amino acids long. Losses at the gene ends were 1 base for V and 4 bases for J; bases not matched to a gene: 6. Germline CDR1 reads SGHVS; CDR2 reads FQNEAQ. The CDR3 loop reads CASSLGPSGTPDTQYF. For the CDR3, the DNA is TGTGCCAGCAGCTTAGGGCCTAGCGGGACCCCAGATACGCAGTATTTT. Looking up the rest from reference TRBV7-8 and TRBJ2-3 gives the full variable domain: GAGVSQSPRYKVAKRGQDVALRCDPISGHVSLFWYQQALGQGPEFLTYFQNEAQLDKSGLPSDRFFAERPEGSVSTLKIQRTQQEDSAVYLCASSLGPSGTPDTQYFGPGTRLTVL.

This clonotype was detected a few times. The V and J genes are TRBV29-1 and TRBJ1-2, with TRBD1 matching over 7 bases. CDR1 is SQVTM, CDR2 ANQGSEA, per germline. After removal of 7 bases from V and 8 bases from J, the junction contained 13 bases not matched to a gene. The CDR3 spans 13 residues. The CDR3 bases are TGCAGCGCTAACAGGGGCTATCGTGGGGGCTACACCTTC. This encodes CSANRGYRGGYTF.

This chain links TRBV27 with TRBJ2-5; D uncertain. Germline values: CDR1 MNHEY, CDR2 SMNVEV (reference sequence). The V gene lost 0 bases and the J gene lost 3 bases, with 5 bases spanning the gap. The CDR3 contains 13 residues. CDR3 nucleotides: TGTGCCAGCAGTTTATCGATGGAAGAGACCCAGTACTTC. Its protein product is CASSLSMEETQYF.

Details on this clonotype: This clone may be a read error of a much larger clone one base away. This chain connects TRBV10-3 to TRBJ2-7; D possibly uses TRBD1 or TRBD2 (7 bases each). This CDR3 has 15 residues. V shed 5 bases and J shed 3 bases, with 17 bases lying between them. In germline, CDR1 is ENHRY, CDR2 SYGVKD. The CDR3 protein is CAISQGGTWVYEQYF. The CDR3 bases are TGTGCCATCAGTCAGGGGGGGACATGGGTCTACGAGCAGTACTTC.

The chain links TRBV20-1 to TRBJ1-4; TRBD1 might be the D (6 bases). Per the germline V gene, CDR1 is DFQATT and CDR2 is SNEGSKA (reference sequence). V lost 2 bases to trimming and J lost 5 bases, with 9 bases between them. This CDR3 spans 13 amino acids. The CDR3 region is CSARRQGNEKLFF. The CDR3 region has the DNA TGCAGTGCTAGACGGCAGGGGAATGAAAAACTGTTTTTT.

The table lists this clonotype with many counts. CDR3 nucleotide sequence: TGCGCCAGCTCCCGCGGGGCGGGAGGCCTGTACGAGCAGTACTTC. As protein: CASSRGAGGLYEQYF. The J gene is TRBJ2-7, the V gene TRBV10-1; TRBD2 matches at 8 bases. Germline trimming cut 8 bases from V and 4 bases from J; bases unmatched to any gene: 13. The CDR3 loop spans 15 amino acids. Germline-derived CDR1 and CDR2 are WNHNN and SYGVQD (reference sequence).

This clonotype was seen many times. The chain recombines TRBV20-1 with TRBJ2-4, with D possibly called TRBD1 or TRBD2 (5 bases each). The CDR3 length is 11 residues. V was shortened by 5 bases and J by 9 bases, with 11 bases between the two germline ends. The germline V gene encodes CDR1 DFQATT and CDR2 SNEGSKA (reference sequence). CDR3 in DNA: TGCAGTGCTGGAAGAGGGGTCATTCAGTACTTC. It yields the protein CSAGRGVIQYF.